The 19 T cell receptor beta chains listed next were all sequenced from one sample in a study of cytomegalovirus exposure and HLA in healthy donors. Researchers ran the PCR with 60 Vbeta and 13 Jbeta primers. Only in-frame clones appear in the TCRdb table, and some are missing; sequencing was by immunoSEQ multiplex PCR. The sample has roughly 180,000 clones, about three quarters seen once. Material for sequencing was PBMCs. The origin of the receptors is a man between 18 and 35 years old in good health and CMV-seronegative.

This sequence joins TRBV5-1 and TRBJ1-3; 10 bases are a match to TRBD1. The CDR3 length is 15 residues. V lost 4 bases and J lost 2; bases outside the gene matches: 3. Germline CDR1 and CDR2: SGHRS and YFSETQ. The DNA for the CDR3 is TGCGCCAGCAGCGCAGGGACAGGGGCTGGAAACACCATATATTTT. Amino acid sequence: CASSAGTGAGNTIYF. The entire variable domain, with the rest obtained from reference TRBV5-1 and TRBJ1-3, is as follows: KAGVTQTPRYLIKTRGQQVTLSCSPISGHRSVSWYQQTPGQGLQFLFEYFSETQRNKGNFPGRFSGRQFSNSRSEMNVSTLELGDSALYLCASSAGTGAGNTIYFGEGSWLTVV.

This clone has a handful of counts. The rearrangement joins TRBV5-6 to TRBJ1-2; D remains unclear. CDR1 is SGHDT, CDR2 YYEEEE, per germline. V was cut by 6 bases and J by 6 bases, with 18 bases left in between. The CDR3 has 14 amino acids. The CDR3 region has the DNA TGTGCCAGCATTACCGCCGGGGTTTGGAATGGCTACACCTTC. This gives the protein CASITAGVWNGYTF. The full variable domain, completed using reference TRBV5-6 and TRBJ1-2, is DAGVTQSPTHLIKTRGQQVTLRCSPKSGHDTVSWYQQALGQGPQFIFQYYEEEERQRGNFPDRFSGHQFPNYSSELNVNALLLGDSALYLCASITAGVWNGYTFGSGTRLTVV.

The chain is built from TRBV9 and TRBJ1-3, with D possibly matching TRBD1 (5 bases). CDR1 SGDLS and CDR2 YYNGEE come from the germline V gene. V was cut by 0 bases and J by 0 bases, with 7 bases left in between. The CDR3 is made up of 15 amino acids. Written as DNA, the CDR3 is TGTGCCAGCAGCGTAGTGGGGGGCTCTGGAAACACCATATATTTT. It codes for CASSVVGGSGNTIYF.

The chain carries TRBV7-3 and TRBJ2-1; weak D call: TRBD2 (6 bases). The CDR3 is 16 residues long. V gave up 5 bases and J gave up 2 bases, with 16 bases separating them. Germline V gene data show CDR1 as SGHTA and CDR2 as FQGTGA. The CDR3 region is CASSPAGGIAYNEQFF. The CDR3 DNA follows: TGTGCCAGCAGCCCCGCCGGGGGAATAGCCTACAATGAGCAGTTCTTC. Variable domain in full (rest from reference TRBV7-3 and TRBJ2-1): GAGVSQTPSNKVTEKGKYVELRCDPISGHTALYWYRQSLGQGPEFLIYFQGTGAADDSGLPNDRFFAVRPEGSVSTLKIQRTERGDSAVYLCASSPAGGIAYNEQFFGPGTRLTVL.

The V call is TRBV28, the J call TRBJ1-1, with D tentatively TRBD1 (6 bases). V dropped 7 bases and J dropped 4 bases, with 13 bases sitting between them. CDR1 and CDR2 from the germline V gene are MDHEN and SYDVKM. The CDR3 is 13 amino acids. The chain's CDR3 is CASKTGLGTEAFF. The CDR3 DNA reads as TGTGCCAGCAAAACAGGGTTAGGCACTGAAGCTTTCTTT. The full variable domain, in which reference TRBV28 and TRBJ1-1 provide the parts outside the CDR3, is DVKVTQSSRYLVKRTGEKVFLECVQDMDHENMFWYRQDPGLGLRLIYFSYDVKMKEKGDIPEGYSVSREKKERFSLILESASTNQTSMYLCASKTGLGTEAFFGQGTRLTVV.

The CDR3 protein is CASSFGQGSYEQYF. CDR3 DNA: TGCGCCAGCAGCTTCGGACAGGGGTCCTACGAGCAGTACTTC. The rearrangement joins TRBV5-1 to TRBJ2-7; 9 bases align to TRBD1. Germline assignment: CDR1 SGHRS and CDR2 YFSETQ. The junction had 1 base not matched to a gene; V was cut back by 2 bases and J by 1 base. This CDR3 contains 14 residues. Looking up the rest from reference TRBV5-1 and TRBJ2-7 gives the full variable domain: KAGVTQTPRYLIKTRGQQVTLSCSPISGHRSVSWYQQTPGQGLQFLFEYFSETQRNKGNFPGRFSGRQFSNSRSEMNVSTLELGDSALYLCASSFGQGSYEQYFGPGTRLTVT.

The V and J genes are TRBV5-6 and TRBJ2-5; D may be TRBD2 (5 bases). V gave up 1 base and J gave up 4 bases, with 14 bases separating them. This CDR3 has 15 residues. The germline gives CDR1 SGHDT, CDR2 YYEEEE. CDR3: CASSLLLGGGETQYF. The CDR3, as DNA: TGTGCCAGCAGCTTGCTTCTTGGAGGTGGAGAGACCCAGTACTTC.

The chain uses TRBV9 and TRBJ2-1, with D tentatively TRBD2 (5 bases). CDR1 and CDR2 (germline): SGDLS, YYNGEE. This CDR3 spans 14 amino acids. Deletions cut 0 bases from V and 5 bases from J, with 9 bases between. CDR3 amino acids: CASSVDERHNEQFF. CDR3 bases: TGTGCCAGCAGCGTAGATGAGCGGCACAATGAGCAGTTCTTC.

The count of this clone is one. The rearrangement joins TRBV9 to TRBJ2-7; TRBD1 is a possible D gene (5 bases). Trimming removed 4 bases at V and 7 bases at J, with 18 bases between. This CDR3 is 14 amino acids long. Germline-derived CDR1 and CDR2 are SGDLS and YYNGEE. The CDR3: CASSPLQDTREQYF. In DNA form, the CDR3 reads TGTGCCAGCAGCCCCCTCCAGGACACGAGGGAGCAGTACTTC.

The CDR3 region is CASSVASSADTQYF. CDR3 nucleotide sequence: TGTGCCAGCAGCGTAGCCTCCAGCGCAGATACGCAGTATTTT. The rearrangement links TRBV9 to TRBJ2-3; no firm D call. CDR3 size: 14 residues. Germline-derived CDR1 and CDR2 are SGDLS and YYNGEE. V lost 0 bases and J 4 bases, leaving 9 bases between the germline ends.

This chain uses TRBV28 with TRBJ2-7; 8 bases map to TRBD1. The CDR3 has 13 residues. Trimming took 2 bases from V and 6 from J; bases not matched to a gene: 3. Germline V CDR1 and CDR2: MDHEN, SYDVKM. The CDR3 spells CASSLRGQGEQYF. CDR3 DNA sequence: TGTGCCAGCAGTTTACGCGGACAGGGCGAGCAGTACTTC.

In this sample, this clone turned up a few times. V and J are TRBV30 and TRBJ2-7; TRBD1 matches 8 bases. This CDR3 region has 11 residues. V shed 2 bases and J 8 bases; nucleotides not matched to a gene: 2. Looked up from germline, CDR1 is GTSNPN and CDR2 is SVGIG (reference sequence). CDR3 in amino acids: CAWSSGGKQYF. In DNA form, the CDR3 reads TGTGCCTGGAGTTCAGGGGGCAAGCAGTACTTC.

This clone was seen a single time. The gene calls are TRBV7-9 and TRBJ2-5; tentatively, D is TRBD2 (6 bases). The germline V and J ends were trimmed by 1 base and 4 bases, with 13 bases remaining between them. This CDR3 has 15 amino acids. Germline values: CDR1 SEHNR, CDR2 FQNEAQ (reference sequence). This CDR3 is CASSLEVGGRETQYF. CDR3 bases: TGTGCCAGCAGCTTAGAAGTGGGGGGAAGAGAGACCCAGTACTTC.

This clone has just a few counts. This rearrangement joins TRBV19 to TRBJ1-2; 7 bases line up with TRBD1. Germline V gene data show CDR1 as LNHDA and CDR2 as SQIVND (reference sequence). V gave up 4 bases and J gave up 4 bases; unmatched junction bases: 0. The CDR3 extends over 12 amino acids. CDR3 residues: CASSTGGYGYTF. For the CDR3, the DNA is TGTGCCAGTAGTACAGGGGGCTATGGCTACACCTTC.

The V gene is TRBV30, the J gene TRBJ2-3; no clear D gene. The ends were cut back, 3 bases at V and 6 bases at J, with 7 bases in the middle. CDR1 is GTSNPN, CDR2 SVGIG, per germline (reference sequence). This CDR3 contains 11 residues. The CDR3 nucleotides read TGTGCCTGGAGCCGGTCGGATACGCAGTATTTT. As protein: CAWSRSDTQYF.

This clone has more than one count but fewer than ten. The V and J genes are TRBV5-1 and TRBJ2-5; 11 bases fit TRBD2. V lost 0 bases, J lost 0 bases, and 4 bases stayed unmatched. Germline V gives CDR1 SGHRS, CDR2 YFSETQ. The CDR3 is 17 amino acids. The CDR3 loop is CASSLGASGGYQETQYF. The CDR3 region has the DNA TGCGCCAGCAGCTTGGGGGCTAGCGGGGGGTACCAAGAGACCCAGTACTTC.

CDR3 protein: CASSLITGGAPGELFF. In nucleotides, the CDR3 is TGTGCCAGCAGCCTTATTACCGGGGGGGCTCCCGGGGAGCTGTTTTTT. This rearrangement joins TRBV28 to TRBJ2-2; 8 nucleotides agree with TRBD2. The germline CDR1 and CDR2 sequences are MDHEN and SYDVKM. Losses at the gene ends were 6 bases for V and 6 bases for J; bases not matched to a gene: 12. This CDR3 comprises 16 residues.

The chain has TRBV7-2 and TRBJ2-2, with 9 positions matching TRBD1. There are 15 residues in the CDR3. V lost 5 bases, J lost 7 bases, and 8 bases stayed unmatched. Germline V gives CDR1 SGHTA, CDR2 FQGNSA. CDR3 bases: TGTGCCAGCAGCCGGTACAGGGGGCAAGGCGGGGAGCTGTTTTTT. It yields the protein CASSRYRGQGGELFF.

This clone was seen only once. The CDR3 loop is CASSGARETQYF. For the CDR3, the DNA is TGTGCCAGCAGTGGGGCCCGAGAGACCCAGTACTTC. The V and J genes are TRBV28 and TRBJ2-5; TRBD1 is a possible D gene (5 bases). Trimming removed 5 bases at V and 4 bases at J, with 8 bases between. Germline V gene data show CDR1 as MDHEN and CDR2 as SYDVKM. The CDR3 runs 12 residues.